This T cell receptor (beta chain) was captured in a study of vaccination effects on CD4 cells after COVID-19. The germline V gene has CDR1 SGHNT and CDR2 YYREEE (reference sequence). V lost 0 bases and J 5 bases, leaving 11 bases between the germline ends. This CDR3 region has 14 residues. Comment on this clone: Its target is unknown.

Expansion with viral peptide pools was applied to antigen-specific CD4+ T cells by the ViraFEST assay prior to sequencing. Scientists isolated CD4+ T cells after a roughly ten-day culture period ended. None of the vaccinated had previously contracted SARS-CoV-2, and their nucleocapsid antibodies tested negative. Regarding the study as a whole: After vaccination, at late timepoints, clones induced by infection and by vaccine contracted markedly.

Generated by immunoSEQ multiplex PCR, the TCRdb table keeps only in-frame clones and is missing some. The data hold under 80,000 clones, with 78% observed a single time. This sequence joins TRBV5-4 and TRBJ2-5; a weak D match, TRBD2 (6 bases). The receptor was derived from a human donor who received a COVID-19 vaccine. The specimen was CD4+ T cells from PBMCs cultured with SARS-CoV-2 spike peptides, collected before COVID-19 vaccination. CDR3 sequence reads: CASSLVGGLETQYF. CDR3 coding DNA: TGTGCCAGCAGCTTGGTTGGAGGGTTGGAGACCCAGTACTTC.